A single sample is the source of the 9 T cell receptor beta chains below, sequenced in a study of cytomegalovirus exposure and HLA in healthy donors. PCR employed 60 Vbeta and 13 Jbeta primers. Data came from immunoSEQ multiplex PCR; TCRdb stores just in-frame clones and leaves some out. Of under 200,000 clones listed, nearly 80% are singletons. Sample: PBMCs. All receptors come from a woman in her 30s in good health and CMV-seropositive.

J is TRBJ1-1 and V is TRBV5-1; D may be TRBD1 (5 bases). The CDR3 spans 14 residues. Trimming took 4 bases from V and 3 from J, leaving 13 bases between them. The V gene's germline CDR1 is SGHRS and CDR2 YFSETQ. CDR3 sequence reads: CASSRQFGDTEAFF. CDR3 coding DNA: TGCGCCAGCAGCCGACAGTTTGGGGACACTGAAGCTTTCTTT.

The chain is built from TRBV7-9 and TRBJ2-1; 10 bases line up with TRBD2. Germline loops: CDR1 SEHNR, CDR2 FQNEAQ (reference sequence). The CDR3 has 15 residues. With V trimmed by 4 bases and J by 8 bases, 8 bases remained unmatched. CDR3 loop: CASSYLAGDVYEQFF. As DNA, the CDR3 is TGTGCCAGCAGCTACCTAGCGGGAGATGTGTATGAGCAGTTCTTC.

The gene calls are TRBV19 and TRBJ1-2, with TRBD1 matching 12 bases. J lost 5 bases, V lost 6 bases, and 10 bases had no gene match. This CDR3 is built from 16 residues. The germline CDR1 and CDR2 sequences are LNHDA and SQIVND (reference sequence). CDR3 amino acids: CASRPSSGQGAYGYTF. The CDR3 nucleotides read TGTGCCAGTAGGCCCTCTTCGGGACAGGGGGCGTATGGCTACACCTTC.

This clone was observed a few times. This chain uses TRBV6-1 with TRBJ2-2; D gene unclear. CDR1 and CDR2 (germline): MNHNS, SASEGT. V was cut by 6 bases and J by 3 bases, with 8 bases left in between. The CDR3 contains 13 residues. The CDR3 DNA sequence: TGTGCCAGCAGCCCGACTTACACCGGGGAGCTGTTTTTT. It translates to CASSPTYTGELFF.

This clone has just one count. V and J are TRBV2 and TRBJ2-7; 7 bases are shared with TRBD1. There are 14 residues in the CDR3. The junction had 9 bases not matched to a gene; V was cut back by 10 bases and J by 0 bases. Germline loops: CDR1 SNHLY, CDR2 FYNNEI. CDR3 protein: CANSLDRSSYEQYF. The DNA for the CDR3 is TGTGCCAACAGCTTGGACAGGAGCTCCTACGAGCAGTACTTC.

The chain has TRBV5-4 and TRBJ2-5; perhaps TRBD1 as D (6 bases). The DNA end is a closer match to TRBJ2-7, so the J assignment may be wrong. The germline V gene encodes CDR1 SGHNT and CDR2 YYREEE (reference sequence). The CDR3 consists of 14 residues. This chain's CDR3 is CASSLGGQTYEQYF. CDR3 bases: TGTGCCAGCAGCTTGGGCGGACAGACCTACGAGCAGTACTTC.

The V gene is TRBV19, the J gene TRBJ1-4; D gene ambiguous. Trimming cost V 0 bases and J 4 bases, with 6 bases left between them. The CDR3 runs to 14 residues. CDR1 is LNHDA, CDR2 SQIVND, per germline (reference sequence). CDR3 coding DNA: TGTGCCAGTAGTATAGATCGACTTAATGAAAAACTGTTTTTT. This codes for CASSIDRLNEKLFF. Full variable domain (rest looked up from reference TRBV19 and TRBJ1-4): DGGITQSPKYLFRKEGQNVTLSCEQNLNHDAMYWYRQDPGQGLRLIYYSQIVNDFQKGDIAEGYSVSREKKESFPLTVTSAQKNPTAFYLCASSIDRLNEKLFFGSGTQLSVL.

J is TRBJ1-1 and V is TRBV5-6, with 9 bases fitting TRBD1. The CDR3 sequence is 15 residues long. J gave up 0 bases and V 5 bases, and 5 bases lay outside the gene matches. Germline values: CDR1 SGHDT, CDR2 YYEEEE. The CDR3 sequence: CASRRTGVMNTEAFF. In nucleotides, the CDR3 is TGTGCCAGCAGAAGGACAGGGGTCATGAACACTGAAGCTTTCTTT. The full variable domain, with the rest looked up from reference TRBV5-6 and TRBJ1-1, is DAGVTQSPTHLIKTRGQQVTLRCSPKSGHDTVSWYQQALGQGPQFIFQYYEEEERQRGNFPDRFSGHQFPNYSSELNVNALLLGDSALYLCASRRTGVMNTEAFFGQGTRLTVV.

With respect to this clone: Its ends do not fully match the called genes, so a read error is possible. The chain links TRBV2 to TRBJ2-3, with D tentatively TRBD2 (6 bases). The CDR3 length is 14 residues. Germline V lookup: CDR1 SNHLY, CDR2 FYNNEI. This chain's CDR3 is CASRGGIRTNTQYF. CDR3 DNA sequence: TGTGCCAGCAGGGGGGGAATTCGCACAAATACGCAGTATTTT.